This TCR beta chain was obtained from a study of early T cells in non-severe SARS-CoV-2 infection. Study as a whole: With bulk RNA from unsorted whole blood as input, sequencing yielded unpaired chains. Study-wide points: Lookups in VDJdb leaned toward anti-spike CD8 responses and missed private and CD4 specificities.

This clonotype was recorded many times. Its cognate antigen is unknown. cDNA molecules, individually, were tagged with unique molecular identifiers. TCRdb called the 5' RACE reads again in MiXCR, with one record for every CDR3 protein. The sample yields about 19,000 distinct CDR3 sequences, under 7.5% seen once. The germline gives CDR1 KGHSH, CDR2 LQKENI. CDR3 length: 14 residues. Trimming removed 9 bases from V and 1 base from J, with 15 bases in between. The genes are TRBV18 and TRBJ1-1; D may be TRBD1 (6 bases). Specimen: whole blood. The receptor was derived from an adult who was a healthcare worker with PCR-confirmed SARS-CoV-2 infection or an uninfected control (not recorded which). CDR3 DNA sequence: TGTGCCAGTTCAGGTTCGACAGGGAACACTGAAGCTTTCTTT. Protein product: CASSGSTGNTEAFF.